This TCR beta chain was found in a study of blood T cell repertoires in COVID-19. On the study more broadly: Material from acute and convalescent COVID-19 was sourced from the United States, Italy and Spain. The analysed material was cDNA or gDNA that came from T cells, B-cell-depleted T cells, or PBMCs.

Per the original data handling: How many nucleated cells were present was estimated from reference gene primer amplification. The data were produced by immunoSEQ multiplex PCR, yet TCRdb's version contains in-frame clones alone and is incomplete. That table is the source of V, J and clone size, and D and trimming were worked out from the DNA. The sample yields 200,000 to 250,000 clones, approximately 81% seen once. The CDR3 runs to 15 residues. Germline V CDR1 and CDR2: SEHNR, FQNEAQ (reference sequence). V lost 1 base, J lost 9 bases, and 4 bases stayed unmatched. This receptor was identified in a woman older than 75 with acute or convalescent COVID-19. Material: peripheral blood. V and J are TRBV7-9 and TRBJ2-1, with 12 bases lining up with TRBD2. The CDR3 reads CASSLGLAGAGEQFF. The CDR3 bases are TGTGCCAGCAGCTTAGGACTAGCGGGGGCCGGTGAGCAGTTCTTC. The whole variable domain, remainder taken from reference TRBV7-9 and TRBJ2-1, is DTGVSQNPRHKITKRGQNVTFRCDPISEHNRLYWYRQTLGQGPEFLTYFQNEAQLEKSRLLSDRFSAERPKGSFSTLEIQRTEQGDSAMYLCASSLGLAGAGEQFFGPGTRLTVL.